The T cell receptor (beta chain) described here comes from a study of T-cell memory formation after mild COVID-19. Whole-study findings and limits: Several responding clones turned up in pre-infection memory, indicating that cross-reactive memory may have taken part.

MiXCR, applied by TCRdb to the 5' RACE reads, yields one record per CDR3 protein. The table includes about 400,000 distinct CDR3 sequences, under 15% detected once. The germline V and J ends were trimmed by 5 bases and 0 bases, with 14 bases remaining between them. This CDR3 has 16 residues. The germline gives CDR1 SEHNR, CDR2 FQNEAQ (reference sequence). This clonotype was seen only a few times. What it recognizes is unknown. The sample was PBMCs or a T cell subset sorted from them (not recorded which). The chain uses TRBV7-9 and TRBJ1-3; D call uncertain. The TCR originated in a man aged 18-30 years who had mild COVID-19 (a few samples of this study predate the infection). Cell type and time point are not known. The CDR3 reads CASSGRPGFSGNTIYF. CDR3 DNA sequence: TGTGCCAGCAGCGGAAGGCCGGGATTCTCTGGAAACACCATATATTTT. Looking up the rest from reference TRBV7-9 and TRBJ1-3 gives the full variable domain: DTGVSQNPRHKITKRGQNVTFRCDPISEHNRLYWYRQTLGQGPEFLTYFQNEAQLEKSRLLSDRFSAERPKGSFSTLEIQRTEQGDSAMYLCASSGRPGFSGNTIYFGEGSWLTVV.